The TCR beta chain under discussion was sequenced for a study of blood T cell repertoires in COVID-19. Study context: T cells, B-cell-depleted T cells, or PBMCs supplied cDNA or gDNA.

A Seattle source enrolled patients during active infection and followed them longitudinally. V lost 0 bases to trimming and J lost 1 base; unmatched junction nucleotides: 6. The CDR3 covers 17 residues. Germline values: CDR1 LGHNA, CDR2 YNFKEQ. Repertoires were generated with immunoSEQ multiplex PCR, while TCRdb's copy carries only in-frame clones and drops some. The sample contains tens of thousands of clones, around nine tenths of which appear only once. This TCR was sampled from a man in his 60s with COVID-19, enrolled during active disease. The chain uses TRBV4-2 and TRBJ2-5, with 9 bases matching TRBD2. Sequencing was performed on peripheral blood. This CDR3 reads CASSQDQGLALQETQYF. The CDR3 DNA reads TGTGCCAGCAGCCAAGATCAGGGACTAGCACTCCAAGAGACCCAGTACTTC.